This T cell receptor beta chain was observed in a study of shared clonotypes between healthy human individuals. Adults of Caucasian background living in Nashville, Tennessee made up all donors. CD45RA-negative memory and CD45RA+ naive subsets were split from the CD4+ cells. The assay was immunoSEQ multiplex PCR, and TCRdb's table has in-frame clones only and misses some. The top ten hold roughly 1.1% of the sample, which has about 1,500,000 clones, approximately 96% seen once. Trimming left V 2 bases short and J 4 bases short, with 18 bases between. CDR1 and CDR2 (germline): MDHEN, SYDVKM. The CDR3 totals 17 residues.

The gene calls are TRBV28 and TRBJ1-5; weak D call: TRBD1 (6 bases). The source material was naive CD4+ T cells sorted from blood. Subset given: CD45RA+ positively selected. The receptor comes from a man aged 25 to 45 in good health. The CDR3 is CASSLEQGLGFNQPQHF. CDR3 sequence (DNA): TGTGCCAGCAGTTTAGAGCAGGGGCTGGGTTTTAATCAGCCCCAGCATTTT. Full variable domain (rest looked up from reference TRBV28 and TRBJ1-5): DVKVTQSSRYLVKRTGEKVFLECVQDMDHENMFWYRQDPGLGLRLIYFSYDVKMKEKGDIPEGYSVSREKKERFSLILESASTNQTSMYLCASSLEQGLGFNQPQHFGDGTRLSIL.